The entry that follows covers one T cell receptor (beta chain) sequence. The sample comes from a study of blood T cell repertoires in COVID-19. Germline CDR1 SGDLS, CDR2 YYNGEE. The V end lost 7 bases, the J end lost 5 bases, and 12 bases lay between the germline ends. This CDR3 has 12 residues. Clones were sequenced by immunoSEQ multiplex PCR, and TCRdb holds only the in-frame ones, with some missing. This table has 150,000 to 200,000 clones, roughly 79% appearing once. The chain recombines TRBV9 with TRBJ2-5, with a weak D call TRBD1 (6 bases). Sequences were obtained from peripheral blood. This TCR derives from a man aged 55 to 69 with active or convalescent COVID-19. The CDR3 sequence is CASPRGYETQYF. The CDR3 DNA reads as TGTGCCAGCCCAAGGGGGTATGAGACCCAGTACTTC.